This T cell receptor (beta chain) appears in the sequencing data of a study of T cells after somatic rescue of genetic block. Here immunoSEQ multiplex PCR was the method, and the copy in TCRdb shows in-frame clones only, minus some. The sample has about 12,000 clones; roughly 70% are singletons. Germline assignment: CDR1 SGHTA and CDR2 FQGTGA. Trimming stripped 5 bases from V and 0 bases from J, with 13 bases between. The CDR3 is 15 residues long. The genes are TRBV7-3 and TRBJ1-1; maybe TRBD1 (5 bases). Sequencing was done on a sample of peripheral blood mononuclear cells (PBMCs). This TCR came from a boy between 10 and 17 years old. The CDR3 bases are TGTGCCAGCAGCCCAAGCGGGACGCTGAACACTGAAGCTTTCTTT. Protein sequence: CASSPSGTLNTEAFF.